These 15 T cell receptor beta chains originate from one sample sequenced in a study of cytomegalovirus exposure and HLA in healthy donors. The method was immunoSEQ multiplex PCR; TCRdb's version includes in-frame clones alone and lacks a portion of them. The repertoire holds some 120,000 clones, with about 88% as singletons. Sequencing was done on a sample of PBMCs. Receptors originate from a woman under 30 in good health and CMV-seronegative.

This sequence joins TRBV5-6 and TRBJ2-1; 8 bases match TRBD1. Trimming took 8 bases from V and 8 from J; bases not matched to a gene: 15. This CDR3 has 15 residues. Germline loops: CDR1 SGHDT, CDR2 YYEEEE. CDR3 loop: CARKSDRGLRDEQFF. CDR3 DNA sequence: TGTGCCAGGAAGTCTGACAGGGGACTTAGGGATGAGCAGTTCTTC.

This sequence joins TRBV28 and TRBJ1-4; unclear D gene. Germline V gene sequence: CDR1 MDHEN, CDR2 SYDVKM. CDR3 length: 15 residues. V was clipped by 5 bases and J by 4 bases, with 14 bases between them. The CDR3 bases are TGTGCCAGCAGTGAAACCCGACGGGATAATGAAAAACTGTTTTTT. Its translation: CASSETRRDNEKLFF.

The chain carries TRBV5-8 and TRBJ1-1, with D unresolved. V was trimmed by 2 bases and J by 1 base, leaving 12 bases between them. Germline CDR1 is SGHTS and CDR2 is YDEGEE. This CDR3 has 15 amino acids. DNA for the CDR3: TGTGCCAGCAGCTTCATTTTCTCGAGGAACACTGAAGCTTTCTTT. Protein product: CASSFIFSRNTEAFF.

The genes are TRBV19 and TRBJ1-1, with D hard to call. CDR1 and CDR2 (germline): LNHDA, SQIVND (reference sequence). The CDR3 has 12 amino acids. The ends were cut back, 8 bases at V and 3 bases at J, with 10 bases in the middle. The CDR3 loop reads CASHTRYTEAFF. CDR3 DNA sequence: TGTGCCAGTCACACTAGGTACACTGAAGCTTTCTTT.

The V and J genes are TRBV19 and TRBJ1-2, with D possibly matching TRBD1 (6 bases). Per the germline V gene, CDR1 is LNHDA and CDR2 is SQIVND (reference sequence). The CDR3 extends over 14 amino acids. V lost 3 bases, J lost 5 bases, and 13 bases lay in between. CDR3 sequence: CASSMDMDSYGYTF. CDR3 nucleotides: TGTGCCAGTAGTATGGATATGGACAGTTATGGCTACACCTTC.

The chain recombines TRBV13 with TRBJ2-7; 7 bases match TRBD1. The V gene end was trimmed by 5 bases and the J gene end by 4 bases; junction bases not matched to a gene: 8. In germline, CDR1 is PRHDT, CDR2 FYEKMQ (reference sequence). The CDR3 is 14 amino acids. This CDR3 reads CASSPGTATYEQYF. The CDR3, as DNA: TGTGCCAGCAGCCCCGGGACAGCCACTTACGAGCAGTACTTC.

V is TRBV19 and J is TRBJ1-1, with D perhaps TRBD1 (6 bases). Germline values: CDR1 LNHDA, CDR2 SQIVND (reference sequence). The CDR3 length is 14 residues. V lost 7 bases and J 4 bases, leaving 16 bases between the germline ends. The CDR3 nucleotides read TGTGCCAGTAATCCGGGACACGCGTCCACTGAAGCTTTCTTT. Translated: CASNPGHASTEAFF. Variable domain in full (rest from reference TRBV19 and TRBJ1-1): DGGITQSPKYLFRKEGQNVTLSCEQNLNHDAMYWYRQDPGQGLRLIYYSQIVNDFQKGDIAEGYSVSREKKESFPLTVTSAQKNPTAFYLCASNPGHASTEAFFGQGTRLTVV.

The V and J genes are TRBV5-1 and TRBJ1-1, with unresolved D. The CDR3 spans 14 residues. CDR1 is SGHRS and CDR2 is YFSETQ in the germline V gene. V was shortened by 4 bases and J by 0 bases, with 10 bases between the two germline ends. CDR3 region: CASSPDMLNTEAFF. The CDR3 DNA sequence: TGCGCCAGCAGCCCCGACATGTTGAACACTGAAGCTTTCTTT.

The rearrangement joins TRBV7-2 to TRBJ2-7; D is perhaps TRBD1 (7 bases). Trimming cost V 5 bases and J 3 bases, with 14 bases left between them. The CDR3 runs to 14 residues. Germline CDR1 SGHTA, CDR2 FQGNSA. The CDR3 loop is CASSPGGSRYEQYF. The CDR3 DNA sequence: TGTGCCAGCAGCCCAGGGGGGAGTCGCTACGAGCAGTACTTC.

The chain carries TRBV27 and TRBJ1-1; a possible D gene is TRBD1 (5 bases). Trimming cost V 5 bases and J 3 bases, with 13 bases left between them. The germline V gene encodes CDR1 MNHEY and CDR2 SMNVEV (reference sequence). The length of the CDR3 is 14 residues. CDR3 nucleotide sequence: TGTGCCAGCAGTATAAGGGGTGGAGACACTGAAGCTTTCTTT. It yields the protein CASSIRGGDTEAFF.

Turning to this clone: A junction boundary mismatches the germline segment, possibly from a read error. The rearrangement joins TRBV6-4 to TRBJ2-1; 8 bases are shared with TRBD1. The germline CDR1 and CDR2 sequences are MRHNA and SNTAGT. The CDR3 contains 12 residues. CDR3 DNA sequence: TGTGCCAGCAGTGACGGGGACAGGCTTCGACTCTTC. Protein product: CASSDGDRLRLF.

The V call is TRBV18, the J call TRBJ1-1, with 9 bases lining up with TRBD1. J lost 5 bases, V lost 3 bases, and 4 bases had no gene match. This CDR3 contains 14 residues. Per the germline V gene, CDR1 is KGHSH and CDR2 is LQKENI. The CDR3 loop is CASSPRDRATEAFF. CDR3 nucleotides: TGTGCCAGCTCACCCCGGGACAGGGCTACTGAAGCTTTCTTT.

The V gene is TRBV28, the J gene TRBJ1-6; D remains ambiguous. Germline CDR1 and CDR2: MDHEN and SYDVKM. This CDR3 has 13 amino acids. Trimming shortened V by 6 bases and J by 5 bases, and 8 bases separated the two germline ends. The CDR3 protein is CASSPFNNSPLHF. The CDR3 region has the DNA TGTGCCAGCAGCCCTTTTAATAATTCACCCCTCCACTTT.

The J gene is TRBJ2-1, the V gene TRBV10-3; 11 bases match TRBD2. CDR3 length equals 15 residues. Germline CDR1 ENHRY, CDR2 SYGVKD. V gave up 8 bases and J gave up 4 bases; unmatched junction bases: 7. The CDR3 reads CAIGSGGGGYNEQFF. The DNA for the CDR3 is TGTGCCATCGGTAGCGGGGGGGGCGGTTACAATGAGCAGTTCTTC.

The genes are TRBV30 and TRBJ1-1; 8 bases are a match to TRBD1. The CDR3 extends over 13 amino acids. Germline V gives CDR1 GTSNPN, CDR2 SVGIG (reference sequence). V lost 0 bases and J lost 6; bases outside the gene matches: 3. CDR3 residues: CAWSVTGGAEAFF. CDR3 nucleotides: TGTGCCTGGAGTGTAACAGGGGGAGCTGAAGCTTTCTTT.